The rows below give T cell receptor beta chains drawn from one sample of a study of cytomegalovirus exposure and HLA in healthy donors. Repertoires were generated with immunoSEQ multiplex PCR, while TCRdb's copy carries only in-frame clones and drops some. The data hold some 160,000 clones, with 75% to 80% observed a single time. Sequencing input: PBMCs. The receptor source for this set is a woman in her thirties or forties in good health and CMV-seronegative. Each CDR3 is given with its conserved first and last residue. D genes are given only for firm matches. The size of a clone is reported for some rows only, either as once, few or many, or as a class for expanded clones.

v_call: TRBV5-1
j_call: TRBJ2-1
clone_size: -
d_call: TRBD1
cdr3_nt: TGCGCCAGCAGCTTGGGCGACAGGGGGAACGAGCAGTTCTTC
cdr3_aa: CASSLGDRGNEQFF

v_call: TRBV20-1
j_call: TRBJ2-7
clone_size: -
d_call: TRBD2
cdr3_nt: TGCAGTGCCCGGACTAGAGGCGAGCAGTACTTC
cdr3_aa: CSARTRGEQYF

v_call: TRBV27
j_call: TRBJ1-2
clone_size: few
d_call: -
cdr3_nt: TGTGCCAGCAGTTTAAGGAGTGGAGCTAACTATGGCTACACCTTC
cdr3_aa: CASSLRSGANYGYTF

v_call: TRBV6-4
j_call: TRBJ1-2
clone_size: -
d_call: -
cdr3_nt: TGTGCCAGCAGTGAAGGGACCGGGGGATACTATGGCTACACCTTC
cdr3_aa: CASSEGTGGYYGYTF

v_call: TRBV14
j_call: TRBJ1-1
clone_size: -
d_call: TRBD1
cdr3_nt: TGTGCCAGCAGCCTTCGGACAGGGAACACTGAAGCTTTCTTT
cdr3_aa: CASSLRTGNTEAFF

v_call: TRBV10-1
j_call: TRBJ1-1
clone_size: -
d_call: TRBD1
cdr3_nt: TGCGCCAGCAGTGAGTCGAGGGGGCGCCCCCACACTGAAGCTTTCTTT
cdr3_aa: CASSESRGRPHTEAFF

v_call: TRBV10-3
j_call: TRBJ2-5
clone_size: -
d_call: TRBD2
cdr3_nt: TGTGCCATCAGTGATGAAGCGGGGGGGCGAGAGACCCAGTACTTC
cdr3_aa: CAISDEAGGRETQYF

v_call: TRBV7-9
j_call: TRBJ2-3
clone_size: -
d_call: -
cdr3_nt: TGTGCCAGCAGCTTTTACAGGAATAAGGGCACAGATACGCAGTATTTT
cdr3_aa: CASSFYRNKGTDTQYF

v_call: TRBV10-3
j_call: TRBJ1-2
clone_size: -
d_call: TRBD1
cdr3_nt: TGTGCCATCAGTGGAGGGGGACAGAAGAACTATGGCTACACCTTC
cdr3_aa: CAISGGGQKNYGYTF

v_call: TRBV18
j_call: TRBJ1-3
clone_size: -
d_call: -
cdr3_nt: TGTGCCAGCTCACGAGGACTGCTGAGCTCTGGAAACACCATATATTTT
cdr3_aa: CASSRGLLSSGNTIYF